Listed below are T cell receptor beta chains from one sample, sequenced in a study of shared clonotypes between healthy human individuals. The protocol was immunoSEQ multiplex PCR, while the TCRdb copy is restricted to in-frame clones and leaves out a portion. Among over 2,000,000 clones listed, 80% to 95% were seen once. Material for sequencing was naive CD8+ T cells from PBMCs. These receptors were taken from a man aged 18 to 35 in good health. Some clones in this sample may be carry-over from other donors' samples. Both conserved end residues are part of each CDR3. A D gene is named only where the DNA matches it firmly. Clone size, where shown, is once, few, many, or a class for clones that have expanded.

clone size: -
D gene: TRBD1
J gene: TRBJ2-7
V gene: TRBV5-8
CDR3 protein: CASSLRTGSYEQYF
CDR3 DNA: TGTGCCAGCAGCTTGCGGACAGGTTCCTACGAGCAGTACTTC

clone size: -
D gene: -
J gene: TRBJ1-5
V gene: TRBV27
CDR3 protein: CASSLSPVLPQHF
CDR3 DNA: TGTGCCAGCAGTTTATCCCCAGTGCTGCCCCAGCATTTT

clone size: -
D gene: -
J gene: TRBJ1-5
V gene: TRBV27
CDR3 protein: CASGTRPGYNQPQHF
CDR3 DNA: TGTGCCAGCGGTACGCGTCCTGGGTACAATCAGCCCCAGCATTTT

clone size: -
D gene: -
J gene: TRBJ1-1
V gene: TRBV4-1
CDR3 protein: CASSQDRGATEAFF
CDR3 DNA: TGCGCCAGCAGCCAAGATAGGGGGGCCACTGAAGCTTTCTTT

clone size: -
D gene: TRBD1
J gene: TRBJ2-5
V gene: TRBV10-3
CDR3 protein: CAISGEGAETQYF
CDR3 DNA: TGTGCCATCAGTGGTGAGGGGGCTGAGACCCAGTACTTC

clone size: -
D gene: -
J gene: TRBJ2-2
V gene: TRBV6-1
CDR3 protein: CASRADYGTGELFF
CDR3 DNA: TGTGCCAGCAGAGCCGACTATGGTACCGGGGAGCTGTTTTTT

clone size: once
D gene: TRBD1
J gene: TRBJ1-5
V gene: TRBV9
CDR3 protein: CASSPRDRGQPQHF
CDR3 DNA: TGTGCCAGCAGCCCCCGGGACAGGGGTCAGCCCCAGCATTTT

clone size: -
D gene: -
J gene: TRBJ1-5
V gene: TRBV28
CDR3 protein: CAGRRMDSNQPQHF
CDR3 DNA: TGTGCCGGCAGACGGATGGATAGCAATCAGCCCCAGCATTTT

clone size: -
D gene: -
J gene: TRBJ1-1
V gene: TRBV2
CDR3 protein: CASSETDVNTEAFF
CDR3 DNA: TGTGCCAGCAGTGAAACGGATGTGAACACTGAAGCTTTCTTT

clone size: -
D gene: TRBD1
J gene: TRBJ1-2
V gene: TRBV27
CDR3 protein: CASKGQGLYGYTF
CDR3 DNA: TGTGCCAGCAAGGGACAGGGGCTTTATGGCTACACCTTC

clone size: -
D gene: -
J gene: TRBJ1-2
V gene: TRBV29-1
CDR3 protein: CSVEATVVGYTF
CDR3 DNA: TGCAGCGTTGAGGCCACGGTGGTGGGCTACACCTTC

clone size: -
D gene: -
J gene: TRBJ1-4
V gene: TRBV6-1
CDR3 protein: CASRGPGEKLFF
CDR3 DNA: TGTGCCAGCAGAGGGCCGGGGGAAAAACTGTTTTTT

clone size: -
D gene: TRBD1
J gene: TRBJ2-7
V gene: TRBV7-9
CDR3 protein: CASSWAGQGSYEQYF
CDR3 DNA: TGTGCCAGCAGCTGGGCGGGACAGGGATCCTACGAGCAGTACTTC

clone size: -
D gene: -
J gene: TRBJ2-7
V gene: TRBV29-1
CDR3 protein: CSVEYSYEQYF
CDR3 DNA: TGCAGCGTTGAATACTCCTACGAGCAGTACTTC

clone size: -
D gene: TRBD2
J gene: TRBJ2-1
V gene: TRBV11-2
CDR3 protein: CASSLMGTGGRNEQFF
CDR3 DNA: TGTGCCAGCAGCTTAATGGGAACGGGAGGGCGCAATGAGCAGTTCTTC

clone size: -
D gene: -
J gene: TRBJ2-2
V gene: TRBV27
CDR3 protein: CASRTGRSAGELFF
CDR3 DNA: TGTGCCAGCAGGACGGGGAGGAGCGCCGGGGAGCTGTTTTTT

clone size: -
D gene: -
J gene: TRBJ2-7
V gene: TRBV11-2
CDR3 protein: CASSPPTSGPYEQYF
CDR3 DNA: TGTGCCAGCAGCCCCCCCACGAGTGGGCCCTACGAGCAGTACTTC

clone size: -
D gene: TRBD2
J gene: TRBJ2-7
V gene: TRBV9
CDR3 protein: CASSPLLAGGNEQYF
CDR3 DNA: TGTGCCAGCAGCCCCCTTCTAGCGGGAGGTAACGAGCAGTACTTC

clone size: -
D gene: -
J gene: TRBJ1-2
V gene: TRBV9
CDR3 protein: CASSVAIDRLVHSVYGYTF
CDR3 DNA: TGTGCCAGCAGCGTAGCAATAGACAGGCTCGTTCACTCGGTCTATGGCTACACCTTC

clone size: -
D gene: -
J gene: TRBJ2-6
V gene: TRBV9
CDR3 protein: CASSVDLSGANVLTF
CDR3 DNA: TGTGCCAGCAGCGTAGATTTATCCGGGGCCAACGTCCTGACTTTC

clone size: -
D gene: TRBD1
J gene: TRBJ2-7
V gene: TRBV25-1
CDR3 protein: CASSDRQGVVEQYF
CDR3 DNA: TGTGCCAGCAGTGATAGACAGGGGGTGGTCGAGCAGTACTTC

clone size: -
D gene: -
J gene: TRBJ1-4
V gene: TRBV27
CDR3 protein: CASCSGLGTNEKLFF
CDR3 DNA: TGTGCCTCGTGCTCGGGGCTCGGTACTAATGAAAAACTGTTTTTT

clone size: -
D gene: -
J gene: TRBJ2-1
V gene: TRBV7-8
CDR3 protein: CASIPAGVPYNEQFF
CDR3 DNA: TGTGCCAGCATTCCCGCAGGGGTCCCCTACAATGAGCAGTTCTTC

clone size: -
D gene: -
J gene: TRBJ2-1
V gene: TRBV2
CDR3 protein: CASSNRVSYNEQFF
CDR3 DNA: TGTGCCAGCAGTAACAGGGTATCCTACAATGAGCAGTTCTTC

clone size: once
D gene: TRBD2
J gene: TRBJ2-1
V gene: TRBV4-3
CDR3 protein: CASSQGLTREGQNEQFF
CDR3 DNA: TGCGCCAGCAGCCAAGGACTGACCCGGGAGGGCCAAAATGAGCAGTTCTTC

clone size: -
D gene: -
J gene: TRBJ2-7
V gene: TRBV29-1
CDR3 protein: CSVAGGQGAFYEQYF
CDR3 DNA: TGCAGCGTTGCCGGGGGGCAGGGGGCTTTTTACGAGCAGTACTTC

clone size: -
D gene: TRBD2
J gene: TRBJ2-7
V gene: TRBV4-2
CDR3 protein: CASSQDTSGRGYEQYF
CDR3 DNA: TGTGCCAGCAGCCAAGATACTAGCGGGAGGGGCTACGAGCAGTACTTC

clone size: -
D gene: TRBD2
J gene: TRBJ2-7
V gene: TRBV7-9
CDR3 protein: CASSLAEAAGAYEQYF
CDR3 DNA: TGTGCCAGCAGCTTAGCCGAGGCAGCGGGGGCCTACGAGCAGTACTTC

clone size: -
D gene: TRBD1
J gene: TRBJ2-1
V gene: TRBV9
CDR3 protein: CASSVARTGADEQFF
CDR3 DNA: TGTGCCAGCAGCGTAGCTAGAACAGGGGCGGATGAGCAGTTCTTC

clone size: -
D gene: -
J gene: TRBJ2-7
V gene: TRBV4-2
CDR3 protein: CASSQEYQDTYEQYF
CDR3 DNA: TGTGCCAGCAGCCAAGAATACCAGGACACCTACGAGCAGTACTTC

clone size: -
D gene: TRBD1
J gene: TRBJ2-7
V gene: TRBV28
CDR3 protein: CASSLVVRQGLNSYEQYF
CDR3 DNA: TGTGCCAGCAGTTTAGTAGTCCGACAGGGCCTTAACTCCTACGAGCAGTACTTC

clone size: -
D gene: -
J gene: TRBJ2-3
V gene: TRBV18
CDR3 protein: CASSTSGERTDTQYF
CDR3 DNA: TGTGCCAGCTCAACTTCAGGGGAAAGAACAGATACGCAGTATTTT

clone size: once
D gene: TRBD1
J gene: TRBJ2-7
V gene: TRBV7-6
CDR3 protein: CASSTQGSYEQYF
CDR3 DNA: TGTGCCAGCAGCACACAGGGGTCCTACGAGCAGTACTTC

clone size: -
D gene: TRBD2
J gene: TRBJ2-2
V gene: TRBV29-1
CDR3 protein: CSVTGGLAGTGELFF
CDR3 DNA: TGCAGCGTGACCGGTGGACTAGCGGGAACCGGGGAGCTGTTTTTT

clone size: -
D gene: -
J gene: TRBJ1-5
V gene: TRBV7-6
CDR3 protein: CASSLEPGEEGNQPQHF
CDR3 DNA: TGTGCCAGCAGCTTAGAACCGGGGGAAGAGGGCAATCAGCCCCAGCATTTT

clone size: -
D gene: TRBD2
J gene: TRBJ2-3
V gene: TRBV13
CDR3 protein: CASSFQTSGSTDTQYF
CDR3 DNA: TGTGCCAGCAGCTTCCAGACTAGCGGTAGCACAGATACGCAGTATTTT

clone size: -
D gene: TRBD2
J gene: TRBJ2-7
V gene: TRBV7-6
CDR3 protein: CASSLAPAGVRAYEQYF
CDR3 DNA: TGTGCCAGCAGCTTAGCCCCTGCGGGAGTGAGAGCCTACGAGCAGTACTTC

clone size: -
D gene: -
J gene: TRBJ1-3
V gene: TRBV28
CDR3 protein: CASSFRAHSGNTIYF
CDR3 DNA: TGTGCCAGCAGTTTCCGGGCACACTCTGGAAACACCATATATTTT

clone size: -
D gene: TRBD1
J gene: TRBJ1-5
V gene: TRBV27
CDR3 protein: CASSLSGTGFNQPQHF
CDR3 DNA: TGTGCCAGCAGTTTATCAGGGACAGGGTTTAATCAGCCCCAGCATTTT

clone size: -
D gene: -
J gene: TRBJ2-7
V gene: TRBV29-1
CDR3 protein: CSVLSRYSYEQYF
CDR3 DNA: TGCAGCGTTCTATCGCGGTACTCCTACGAGCAGTACTTC

clone size: -
D gene: -
J gene: TRBJ1-2
V gene: TRBV30
CDR3 protein: CAWSVQGRIYGYTF
CDR3 DNA: TGTGCCTGGAGTGTACAGGGAAGGATCTATGGCTACACCTTC

clone size: -
D gene: -
J gene: TRBJ2-6
V gene: TRBV5-6
CDR3 protein: CASSGTTDANVLTF
CDR3 DNA: TGTGCCAGCAGCGGGACGACAGACGCCAACGTCCTGACTTTC

clone size: once
D gene: -
J gene: TRBJ1-5
V gene: TRBV7-8
CDR3 protein: CASSLFSGVQPQHF
CDR3 DNA: TGTGCCAGCAGCTTATTTTCCGGGGTCCAGCCCCAGCATTTT

clone size: -
D gene: TRBD2
J gene: TRBJ2-1
V gene: TRBV28
CDR3 protein: CASSYTSGNYNEQFF
CDR3 DNA: TGTGCCAGCAGTTATACTAGCGGTAACTACAATGAGCAGTTCTTC

clone size: -
D gene: -
J gene: TRBJ2-7
V gene: TRBV11-3
CDR3 protein: CASSPNRDTYEQYF
CDR3 DNA: TGTGCCAGCAGCCCGAACAGGGATACCTACGAGCAGTACTTC

clone size: -
D gene: TRBD2
J gene: TRBJ2-2
V gene: TRBV14
CDR3 protein: CASSPASGPGELFF
CDR3 DNA: TGTGCCAGCAGCCCCGCTAGCGGCCCCGGGGAGCTGTTTTTT

clone size: -
D gene: TRBD1
J gene: TRBJ1-5
V gene: TRBV27
CDR3 protein: CASSTTGVSNQPQHF
CDR3 DNA: TGTGCCAGCAGCACAACAGGGGTAAGCAATCAGCCCCAGCATTTT

clone size: -
D gene: TRBD2
J gene: TRBJ2-3
V gene: TRBV7-9
CDR3 protein: CASSERLAEGAQYF
CDR3 DNA: TGTGCCAGCAGCGAAAGACTAGCGGAGGGTGCGCAGTATTTT

clone size: -
D gene: -
J gene: TRBJ1-4
V gene: TRBV29-1
CDR3 protein: CSVGGTAATNEKLFF
CDR3 DNA: TGCAGCGTTGGAGGGACGGCGGCAACTAATGAAAAACTGTTTTTT

clone size: -
D gene: TRBD1
J gene: TRBJ2-3
V gene: TRBV19
CDR3 protein: CASHLGTGGSDTQYF
CDR3 DNA: TGTGCCAGTCATCTCGGGACAGGGGGTTCCGATACGCAGTATTTT

clone size: -
D gene: -
J gene: TRBJ2-1
V gene: TRBV29-1
CDR3 protein: CSVVQSSSYNEQFF
CDR3 DNA: TGCAGCGTTGTGCAGAGTAGCTCCTACAATGAGCAGTTCTTC

clone size: once
D gene: -
J gene: TRBJ2-5
V gene: TRBV27
CDR3 protein: CASSWGGGSETQYF
CDR3 DNA: TGTGCCAGCAGCTGGGGTGGAGGGTCAGAGACCCAGTACTTC

clone size: -
D gene: TRBD2
J gene: TRBJ2-1
V gene: TRBV6-5
CDR3 protein: CASRERAGGQNEQFF
CDR3 DNA: TGTGCCAGCAGAGAGAGAGCGGGAGGGCAGAATGAGCAGTTCTTC

clone size: -
D gene: TRBD1
J gene: TRBJ2-2
V gene: TRBV4-1
CDR3 protein: CASSPRQTGGNTGELFF
CDR3 DNA: TGCGCCAGCAGCCCGAGACAAACAGGGGGTAACACCGGGGAGCTGTTTTTT

clone size: -
D gene: TRBD2
J gene: TRBJ2-7
V gene: TRBV29-1
CDR3 protein: CSASGGGRHEQYF
CDR3 DNA: TGCAGCGCTAGCGGGGGGGGGAGGCACGAGCAGTACTTC